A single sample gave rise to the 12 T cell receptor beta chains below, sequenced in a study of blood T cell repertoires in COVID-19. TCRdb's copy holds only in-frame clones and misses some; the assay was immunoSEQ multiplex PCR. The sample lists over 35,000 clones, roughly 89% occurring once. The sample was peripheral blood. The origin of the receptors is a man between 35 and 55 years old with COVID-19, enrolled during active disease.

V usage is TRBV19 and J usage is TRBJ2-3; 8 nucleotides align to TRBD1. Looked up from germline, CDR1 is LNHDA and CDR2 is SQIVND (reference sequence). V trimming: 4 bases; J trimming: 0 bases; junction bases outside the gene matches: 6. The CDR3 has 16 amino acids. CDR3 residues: CASSTGQGGSTDTQYF. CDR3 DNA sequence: TGTGCCAGTAGTACAGGACAGGGTGGGAGCACAGATACGCAGTATTTT. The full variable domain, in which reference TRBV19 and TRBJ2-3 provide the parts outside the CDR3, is DGGITQSPKYLFRKEGQNVTLSCEQNLNHDAMYWYRQDPGQGLRLIYYSQIVNDFQKGDIAEGYSVSREKKESFPLTVTSAQKNPTAFYLCASSTGQGGSTDTQYFGPGTRLTVL.

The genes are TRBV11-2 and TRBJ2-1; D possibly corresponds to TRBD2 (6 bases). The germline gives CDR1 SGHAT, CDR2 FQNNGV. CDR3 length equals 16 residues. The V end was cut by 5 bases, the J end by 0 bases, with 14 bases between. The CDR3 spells CASSLSAGISYNEQFF. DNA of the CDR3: TGTGCCAGCAGCCTCAGTGCGGGGATCTCCTACAATGAGCAGTTCTTC.

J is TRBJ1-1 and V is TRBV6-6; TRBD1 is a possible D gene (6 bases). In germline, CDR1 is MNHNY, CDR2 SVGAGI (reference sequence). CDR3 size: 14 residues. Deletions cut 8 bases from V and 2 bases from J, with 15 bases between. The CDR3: CASVTGTLNTEAFF. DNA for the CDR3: TGTGCCAGCGTTACCGGGACACTAAACACTGAAGCTTTCTTT.

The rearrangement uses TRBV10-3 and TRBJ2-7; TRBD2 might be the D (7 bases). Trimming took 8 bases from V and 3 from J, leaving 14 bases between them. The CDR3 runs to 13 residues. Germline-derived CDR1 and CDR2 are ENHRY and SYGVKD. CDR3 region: CAIGGGINYEQYF. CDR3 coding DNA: TGTGCCATCGGGGGGGGCATAAACTACGAGCAGTACTTC.

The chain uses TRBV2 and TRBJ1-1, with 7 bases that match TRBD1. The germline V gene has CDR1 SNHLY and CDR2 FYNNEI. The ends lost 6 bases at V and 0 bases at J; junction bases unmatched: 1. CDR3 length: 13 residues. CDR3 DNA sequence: TGTGCCAGCAGCGGGACAGTGAACACTGAAGCTTTCTTT. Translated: CASSGTVNTEAFF.

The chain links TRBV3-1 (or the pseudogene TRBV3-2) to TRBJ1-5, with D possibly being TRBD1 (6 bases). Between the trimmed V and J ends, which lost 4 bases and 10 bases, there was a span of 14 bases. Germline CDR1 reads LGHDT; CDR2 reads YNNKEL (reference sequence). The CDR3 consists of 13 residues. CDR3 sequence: CASSPWSGDPQHF. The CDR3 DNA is TGTGCCAGCAGCCCTTGGTCAGGGGACCCCCAGCATTTT.

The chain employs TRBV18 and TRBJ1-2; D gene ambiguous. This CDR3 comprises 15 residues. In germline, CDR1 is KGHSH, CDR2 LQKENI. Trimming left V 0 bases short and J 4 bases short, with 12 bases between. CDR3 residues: CASSPPRTASYGYTF. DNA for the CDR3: TGTGCCAGCTCACCACCCAGAACCGCTAGCTATGGCTACACCTTC.

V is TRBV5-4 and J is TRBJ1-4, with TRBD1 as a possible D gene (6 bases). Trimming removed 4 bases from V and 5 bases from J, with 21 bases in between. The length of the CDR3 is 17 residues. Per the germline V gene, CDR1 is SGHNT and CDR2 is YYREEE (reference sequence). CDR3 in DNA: TGTGCCAGCAGCCCGGGAGGCAGGGGCGGAACGAATGAAAAACTGTTTTTT. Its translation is CASSPGGRGGTNEKLFF.

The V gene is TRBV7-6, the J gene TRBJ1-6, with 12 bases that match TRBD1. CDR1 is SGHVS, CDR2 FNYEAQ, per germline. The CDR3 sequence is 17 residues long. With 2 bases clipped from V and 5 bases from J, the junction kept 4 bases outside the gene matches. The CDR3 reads CASSLLGQGANNSPLHF. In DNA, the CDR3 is TGTGCCAGCAGCTTACTGGGACAGGGGGCGAATAATTCACCCCTCCACTTT.

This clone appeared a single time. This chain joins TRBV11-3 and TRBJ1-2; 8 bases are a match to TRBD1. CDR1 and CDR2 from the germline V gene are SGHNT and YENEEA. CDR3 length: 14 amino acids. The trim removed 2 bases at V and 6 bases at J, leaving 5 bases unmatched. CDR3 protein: CASSLTAGGNGYTF. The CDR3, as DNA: TGTGCCAGCAGCTTAACGGCAGGGGGCAATGGCTACACCTTC.

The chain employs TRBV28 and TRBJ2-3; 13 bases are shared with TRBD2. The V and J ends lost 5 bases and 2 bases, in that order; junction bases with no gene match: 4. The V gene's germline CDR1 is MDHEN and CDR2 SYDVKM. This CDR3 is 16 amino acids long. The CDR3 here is CASSIGTSGATDTQYF. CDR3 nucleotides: TGTGCCAGCAGTATTGGGACTAGCGGGGCCACAGATACGCAGTATTTT.

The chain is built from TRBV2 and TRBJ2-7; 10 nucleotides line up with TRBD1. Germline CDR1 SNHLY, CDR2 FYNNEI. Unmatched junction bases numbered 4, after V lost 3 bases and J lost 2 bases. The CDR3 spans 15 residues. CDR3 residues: CASSEGTGATYEQYF. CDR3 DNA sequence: TGTGCCAGCAGTGAGGGGACAGGGGCCACCTACGAGCAGTACTTC.